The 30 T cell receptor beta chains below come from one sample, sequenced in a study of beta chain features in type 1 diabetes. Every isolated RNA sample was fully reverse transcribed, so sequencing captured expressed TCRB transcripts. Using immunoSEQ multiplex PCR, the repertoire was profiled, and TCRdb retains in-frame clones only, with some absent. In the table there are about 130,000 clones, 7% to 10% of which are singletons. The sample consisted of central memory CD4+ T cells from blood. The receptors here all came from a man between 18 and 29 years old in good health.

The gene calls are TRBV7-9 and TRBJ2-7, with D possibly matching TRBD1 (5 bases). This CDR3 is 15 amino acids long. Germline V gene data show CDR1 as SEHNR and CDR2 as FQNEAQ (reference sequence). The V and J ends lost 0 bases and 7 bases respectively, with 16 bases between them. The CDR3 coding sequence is TGTGCCAGCAGCTTAGCAGGCGCAGGGTCGGGTGAGCAGTACTTC. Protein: CASSLAGAGSGEQYF.

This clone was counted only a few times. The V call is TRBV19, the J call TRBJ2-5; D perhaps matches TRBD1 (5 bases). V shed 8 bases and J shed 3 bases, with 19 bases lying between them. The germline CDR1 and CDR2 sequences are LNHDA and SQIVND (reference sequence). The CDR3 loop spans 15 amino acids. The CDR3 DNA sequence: TGTGCCAGTGGGGTAACGTCGACAGCTAAAGAGACCCAGTACTTC. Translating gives CASGVTSTAKETQYF. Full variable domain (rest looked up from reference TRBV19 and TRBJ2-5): DGGITQSPKYLFRKEGQNVTLSCEQNLNHDAMYWYRQDPGQGLRLIYYSQIVNDFQKGDIAEGYSVSREKKESFPLTVTSAQKNPTAFYLCASGVTSTAKETQYFGPGTRLLVL.

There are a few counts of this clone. Here the CDR3 reads CASSSPWTSGSTDTQYF. CDR3 nucleotides: TGTGCCAGCAGCTCACCCTGGACTAGCGGAAGCACAGATACGCAGTATTTT. This chain connects TRBV7-2 to TRBJ2-3; 10 bases are shared with TRBD2. Per the germline V gene, CDR1 is SGHTA and CDR2 is FQGNSA. The CDR3 covers 17 residues. After removal of 4 bases from V and 0 bases from J, the junction contained 7 bases not matched to a gene.

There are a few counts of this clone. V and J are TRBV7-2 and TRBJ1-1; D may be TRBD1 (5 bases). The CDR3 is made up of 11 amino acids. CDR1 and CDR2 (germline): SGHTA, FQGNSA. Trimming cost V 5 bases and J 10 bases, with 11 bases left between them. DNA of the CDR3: TGTGCCAGCAGCCCCAGGGAAGGAGCTTTCTTT. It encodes CASSPREGAFF.

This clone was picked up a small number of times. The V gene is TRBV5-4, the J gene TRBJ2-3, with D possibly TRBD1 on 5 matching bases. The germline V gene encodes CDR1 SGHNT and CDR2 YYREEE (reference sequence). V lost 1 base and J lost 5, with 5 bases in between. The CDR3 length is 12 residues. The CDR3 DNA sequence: TGTGCCAGCAGCTTGCAGGGAGATACGCAGTATTTT. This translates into CASSLQGDTQYF.

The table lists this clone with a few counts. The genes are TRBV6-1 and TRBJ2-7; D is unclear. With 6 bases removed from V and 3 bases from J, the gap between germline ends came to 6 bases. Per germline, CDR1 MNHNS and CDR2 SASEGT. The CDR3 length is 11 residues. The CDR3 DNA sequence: TGTGCCAGCAGACACAGCTACGAGCAGTACTTC. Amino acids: CASRHSYEQYF.

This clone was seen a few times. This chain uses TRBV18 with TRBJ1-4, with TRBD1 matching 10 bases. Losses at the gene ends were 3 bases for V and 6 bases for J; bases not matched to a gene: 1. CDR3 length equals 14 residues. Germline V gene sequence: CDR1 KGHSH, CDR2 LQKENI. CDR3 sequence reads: CASSPGTGDEKLFF. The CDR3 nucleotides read TGTGCCAGCTCACCGGGGACAGGGGATGAAAAACTGTTTTTT.

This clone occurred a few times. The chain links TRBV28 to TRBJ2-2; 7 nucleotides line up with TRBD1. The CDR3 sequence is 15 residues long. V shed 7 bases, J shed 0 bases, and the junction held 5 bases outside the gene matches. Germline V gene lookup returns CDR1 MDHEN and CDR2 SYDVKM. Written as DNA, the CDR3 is TGTGCCAGCACGGTTACAGGGGCGAACACCGGGGAGCTGTTTTTT. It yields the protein CASTVTGANTGELFF.

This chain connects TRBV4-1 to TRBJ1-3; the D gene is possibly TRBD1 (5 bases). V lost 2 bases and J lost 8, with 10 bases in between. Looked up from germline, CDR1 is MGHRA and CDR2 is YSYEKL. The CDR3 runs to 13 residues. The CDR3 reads CASSQLTGYTIYF. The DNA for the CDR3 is TGCGCCAGCAGCCAATTAACAGGCTACACCATATATTTT.

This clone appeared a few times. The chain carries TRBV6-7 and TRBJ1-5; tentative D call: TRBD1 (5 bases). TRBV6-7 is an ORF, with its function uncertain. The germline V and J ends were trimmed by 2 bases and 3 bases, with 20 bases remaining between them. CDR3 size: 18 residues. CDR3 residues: CASSYGLQVKGPNQPQHF. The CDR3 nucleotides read TGTGCCAGCAGTTACGGTCTACAGGTCAAGGGTCCCAATCAGCCCCAGCATTTT.

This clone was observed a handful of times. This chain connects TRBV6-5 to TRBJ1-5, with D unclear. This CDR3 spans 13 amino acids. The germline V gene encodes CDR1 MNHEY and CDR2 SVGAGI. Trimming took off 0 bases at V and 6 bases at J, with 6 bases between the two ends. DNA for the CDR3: TGTGCCAGCAGTTACTCCTACAGTCAGCCCCAGCATTTT. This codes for CASSYSYSQPQHF.

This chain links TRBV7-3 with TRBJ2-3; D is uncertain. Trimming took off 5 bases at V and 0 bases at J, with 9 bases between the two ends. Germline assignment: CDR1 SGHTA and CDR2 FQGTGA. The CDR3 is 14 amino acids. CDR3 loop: CASSLSVSTDTQYF. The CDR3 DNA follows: TGTGCCAGCAGCCTATCCGTCAGCACAGATACGCAGTATTTT.

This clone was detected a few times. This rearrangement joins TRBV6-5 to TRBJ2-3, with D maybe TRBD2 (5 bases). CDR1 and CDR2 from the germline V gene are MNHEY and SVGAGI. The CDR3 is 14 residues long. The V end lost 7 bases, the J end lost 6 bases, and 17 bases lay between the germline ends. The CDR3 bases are TGTGCCAGCAAGAAGATGTCGGACTCGGATACGCAGTATTTT. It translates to CASKKMSDSDTQYF.

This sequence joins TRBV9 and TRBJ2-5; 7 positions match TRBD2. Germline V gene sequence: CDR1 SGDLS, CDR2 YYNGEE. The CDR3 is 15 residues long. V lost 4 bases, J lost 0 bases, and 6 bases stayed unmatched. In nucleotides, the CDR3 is TGTGCCAGCAGCCCGCGGGAGTTGTACCAAGAGACCCAGTACTTC. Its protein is CASSPRELYQETQYF.

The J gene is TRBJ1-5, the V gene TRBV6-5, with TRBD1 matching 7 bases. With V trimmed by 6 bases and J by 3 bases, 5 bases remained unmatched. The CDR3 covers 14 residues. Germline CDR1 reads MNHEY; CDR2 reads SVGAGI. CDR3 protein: CASRKGQYNQPQHF. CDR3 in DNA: TGTGCCAGCAGGAAGGGACAGTACAATCAGCCCCAGCATTTT.

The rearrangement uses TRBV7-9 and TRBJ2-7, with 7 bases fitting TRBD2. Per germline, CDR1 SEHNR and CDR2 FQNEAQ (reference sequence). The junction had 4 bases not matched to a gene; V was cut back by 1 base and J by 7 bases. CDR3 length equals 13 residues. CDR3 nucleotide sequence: TGTGCCAGCAGCTTAGGTGGGGGGGAGGAGCAGTACTTC. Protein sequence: CASSLGGGEEQYF.

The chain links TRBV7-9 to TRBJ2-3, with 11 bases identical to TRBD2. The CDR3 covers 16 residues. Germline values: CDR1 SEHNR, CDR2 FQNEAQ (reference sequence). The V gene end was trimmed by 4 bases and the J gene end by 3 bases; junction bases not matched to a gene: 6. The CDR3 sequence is CASSWPTSGGTDTQYF. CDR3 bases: TGTGCCAGCAGCTGGCCAACTAGCGGGGGAACAGATACGCAGTATTTT. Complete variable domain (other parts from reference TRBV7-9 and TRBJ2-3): DTGVSQNPRHKITKRGQNVTFRCDPISEHNRLYWYRQTLGQGPEFLTYFQNEAQLEKSRLLSDRFSAERPKGSFSTLEIQRTEQGDSAMYLCASSWPTSGGTDTQYFGPGTRLTVL.

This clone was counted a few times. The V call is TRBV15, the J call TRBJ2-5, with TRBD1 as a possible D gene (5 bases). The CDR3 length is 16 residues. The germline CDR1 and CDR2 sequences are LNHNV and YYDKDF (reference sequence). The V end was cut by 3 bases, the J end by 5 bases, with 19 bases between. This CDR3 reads CATSSSRLGLRETQYF. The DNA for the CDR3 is TGTGCCACCAGCAGTTCCCGTTTGGGGCTAAGGGAGACCCAGTACTTC.

CDR3 in amino acids: CASSSGNGELFF. In DNA, the CDR3 is TGTGCCAGCAGCTCCGGTAACGGGGAGCTGTTTTTT. This chain connects TRBV5-6 to TRBJ2-2; D not resolved. This CDR3 spans 12 amino acids. With 3 bases removed from V and 7 bases from J, the gap between germline ends came to 7 bases. Germline values: CDR1 SGHDT, CDR2 YYEEEE.

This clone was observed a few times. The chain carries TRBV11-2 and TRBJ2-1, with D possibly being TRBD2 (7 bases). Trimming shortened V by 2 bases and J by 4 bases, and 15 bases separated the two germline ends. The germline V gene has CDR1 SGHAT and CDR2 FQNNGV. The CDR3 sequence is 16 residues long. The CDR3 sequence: CASSLLRGGRYNEQFF. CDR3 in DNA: TGTGCCAGCAGCTTACTAAGGGGGGGACGTTACAATGAGCAGTTCTTC. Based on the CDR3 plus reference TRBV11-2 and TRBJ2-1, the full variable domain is EAGVAQSPRYKIIEKRQSVAFWCNPISGHATLYWYQQILGQGPKLLIQFQNNGVVDDSQLPKDRFSAERLKGVDSTLKIQPAKLEDSAVYLCASSLLRGGRYNEQFFGPGTRLTVL.

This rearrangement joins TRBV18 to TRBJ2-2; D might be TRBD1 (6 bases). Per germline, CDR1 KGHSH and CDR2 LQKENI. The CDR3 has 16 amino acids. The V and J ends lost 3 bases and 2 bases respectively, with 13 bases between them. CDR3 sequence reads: CASSPQRTANTGELFF. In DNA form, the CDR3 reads TGTGCCAGCTCACCCCAAAGGACAGCCAACACCGGGGAGCTGTTTTTT.

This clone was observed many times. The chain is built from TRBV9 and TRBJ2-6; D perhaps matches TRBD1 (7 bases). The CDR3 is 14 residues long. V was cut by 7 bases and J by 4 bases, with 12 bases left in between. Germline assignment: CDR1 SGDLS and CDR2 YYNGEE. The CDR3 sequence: CASGGGTGANVLTF. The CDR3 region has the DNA TGTGCCAGCGGAGGGGGCACCGGGGCCAACGTCCTGACTTTC.

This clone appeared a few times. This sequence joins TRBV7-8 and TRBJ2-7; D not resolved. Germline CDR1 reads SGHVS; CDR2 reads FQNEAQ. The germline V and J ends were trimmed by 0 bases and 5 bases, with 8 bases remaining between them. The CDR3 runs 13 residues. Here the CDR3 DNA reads TGTGCCAGCAGCTTAGCCGGTGAGGACGAGCAGTACTTC. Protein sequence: CASSLAGEDEQYF.

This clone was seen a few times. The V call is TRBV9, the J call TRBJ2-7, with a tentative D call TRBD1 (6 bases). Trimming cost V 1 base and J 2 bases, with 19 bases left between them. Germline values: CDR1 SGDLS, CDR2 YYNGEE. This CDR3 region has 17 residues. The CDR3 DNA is TGTGCCAGCAGCGTATCAAGCACCGGGACAACACCCTACGAGCAGTACTTC. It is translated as CASSVSSTGTTPYEQYF.

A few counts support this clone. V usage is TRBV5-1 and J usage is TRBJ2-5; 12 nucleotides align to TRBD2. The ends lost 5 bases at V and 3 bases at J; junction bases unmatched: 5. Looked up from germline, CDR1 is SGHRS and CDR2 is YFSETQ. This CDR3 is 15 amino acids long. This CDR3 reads CASRLAGGREETQYF. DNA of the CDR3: TGCGCCAGCAGACTAGCGGGGGGTCGGGAAGAGACCCAGTACTTC. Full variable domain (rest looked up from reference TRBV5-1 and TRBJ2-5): KAGVTQTPRYLIKTRGQQVTLSCSPISGHRSVSWYQQTPGQGLQFLFEYFSETQRNKGNFPGRFSGRQFSNSRSEMNVSTLELGDSALYLCASRLAGGREETQYFGPGTRLLVL.

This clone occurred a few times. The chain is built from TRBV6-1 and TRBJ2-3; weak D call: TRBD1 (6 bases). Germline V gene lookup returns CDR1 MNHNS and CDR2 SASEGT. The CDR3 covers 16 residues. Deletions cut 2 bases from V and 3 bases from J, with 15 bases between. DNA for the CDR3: TGTGCCAGCAGTGAATCCGCTGTGGGGGCAACAGATACGCAGTATTTT. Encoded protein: CASSESAVGATDTQYF.

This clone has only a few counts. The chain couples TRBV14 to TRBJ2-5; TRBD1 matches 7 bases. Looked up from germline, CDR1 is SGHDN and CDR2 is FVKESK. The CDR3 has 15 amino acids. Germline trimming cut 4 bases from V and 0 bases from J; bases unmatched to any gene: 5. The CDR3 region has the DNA TGTGCCAGCAGCCCCGGGACAGCGTACCAAGAGACCCAGTACTTC. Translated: CASSPGTAYQETQYF. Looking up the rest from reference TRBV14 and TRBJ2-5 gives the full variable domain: EAGVTQFPSHSVIEKGQTVTLRCDPISGHDNLYWYRRVMGKEIKFLLHFVKESKQDESGMPNNRFLAERTGGTYSTLKVQPAELEDSGVYFCASSPGTAYQETQYFGPGTRLLVL.

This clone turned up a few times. Here the CDR3 DNA reads TGTGCCAGCAGCTTGGCCATAGGAGGCGTCGCAGATACGCAGTATTTT. It translates to CASSLAIGGVADTQYF. The chain combines TRBV5-6 with TRBJ2-3; D is possibly TRBD2 (5 bases). V was cut by 0 bases and J by 4 bases, with 15 bases left in between. CDR1 is SGHDT, CDR2 YYEEEE, per germline. CDR3 size: 16 residues.

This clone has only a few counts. CDR3 loop: CASSVGTGSLTYEQYF. CDR3 bases: TGTGCCAGCAGCGTGGGGACAGGGTCTCTAACCTACGAGCAGTACTTC. V and J are TRBV9 and TRBJ2-7; 9 bases map to TRBD1. This CDR3 is built from 16 residues. CDR1 and CDR2 from the germline V gene are SGDLS and YYNGEE. With V trimmed by 2 bases and J by 2 bases, 8 bases remained unmatched.

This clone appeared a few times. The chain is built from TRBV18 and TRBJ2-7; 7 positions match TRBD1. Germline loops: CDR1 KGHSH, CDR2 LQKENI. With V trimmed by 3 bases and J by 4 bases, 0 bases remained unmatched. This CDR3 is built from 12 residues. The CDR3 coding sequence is TGTGCCAGCTCACCGGACAGGTACGAGCAGTACTTC. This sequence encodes CASSPDRYEQYF.